The 6 T cell receptor beta chains in this list originate from one sample, sequenced in a study of radiation and T cells in renal cell carcinoma. Libraries were prepared by immunoSEQ multiplex PCR; TCRdb keeps only in-frame clonotypes and omits some of them. The table lists 140,000 or so clones, 70% to 90% of them singletons. Documented time point: baseline pretreatment blood. Sample treatment: 15 Gy SBRT to primary tumor, nephrectomy 4 weeks later. The sample consisted of blood, taken from a patient whose treatment included radiotherapy and nephrectomy. The receptors were sampled from a woman aged 50 to 65 with renal cell carcinoma.

This clone came up many times. The CDR3 loop is CASSPQDRGGWEQYF. DNA of the CDR3: TGTGCCAGCTCACCACAGGACAGGGGGGGTTGGGAGCAGTACTTC. V gene TRBV18 combines with J gene TRBJ2-7; TRBD1 agrees at 10 bases. The CDR3 extends over 15 amino acids. Germline assignment: CDR1 KGHSH and CDR2 LQKENI. The V gene end was trimmed by 1 base and the J gene end by 7 bases; junction bases not matched to a gene: 7.

This clone was seen only once. The rearrangement links TRBV5-1 to TRBJ1-1; 7 bases line up with TRBD1. The germline gives CDR1 SGHRS, CDR2 YFSETQ. J lost 0 bases, V lost 3 bases, and 2 bases had no gene match. The CDR3 extends over 14 amino acids. For the CDR3, the DNA is TGCGCCAGCAGCTACAGGGGCATGAACACTGAAGCTTTCTTT. This translates into CASSYRGMNTEAFF. Drawing the rest from reference TRBV5-1 and TRBJ1-1, the complete variable domain is KAGVTQTPRYLIKTRGQQVTLSCSPISGHRSVSWYQQTPGQGLQFLFEYFSETQRNKGNFPGRFSGRQFSNSRSEMNVSTLELGDSALYLCASSYRGMNTEAFFGQGTRLTVV.

This chain uses TRBV5-6 with TRBJ1-3; D remains unclear. This CDR3 comprises 15 residues. Germline CDR1 and CDR2: SGHDT and YYEEEE. Trimming took 6 bases from V and 1 from J, leaving 14 bases between them. The CDR3 nucleotides are TGTGCCAGCACCACCGATTGGGGTTCTGGAAACACCATATATTTT. It specifies CASTTDWGSGNTIYF.

V and J are TRBV5-1 and TRBJ1-2; D gene unclear. V was cut by 0 bases and J by 8 bases, with 11 bases left in between. The germline gives CDR1 SGHRS, CDR2 YFSETQ. The CDR3 length is 13 residues. The CDR3 DNA sequence: TGCGCCAGCAGCTTGGTGGTAGGCGGAGGCTACACCTTC. It translates to CASSLVVGGGYTF.

The chain uses TRBV6-5 and TRBJ2-7; 10 bases match TRBD2. Trimming cost V 6 bases and J 11 bases; bases outside gene matches: 10. This CDR3 comprises 13 residues. CDR1 and CDR2 (germline): MNHEY, SVGAGI. Here the CDR3 reads CASRPPGGTSEYF. For the CDR3, the DNA is TGTGCCAGCAGACCCCCGGGGGGGACTAGCGAGTACTTC.

The gene calls are TRBV9 and TRBJ2-2; 7 nucleotides line up with TRBD2. CDR1 and CDR2 from the germline V gene are SGDLS and YYNGEE. V was pared by 4 bases and J by 6 bases, with 6 bases of the junction left unmatched. The length of the CDR3 is 14 residues. DNA of the CDR3: TGTGCCAGCAGCACCGAGACTAGCTCCGGGGAGCTGTTTTTT. Its translation is CASSTETSSGELFF.